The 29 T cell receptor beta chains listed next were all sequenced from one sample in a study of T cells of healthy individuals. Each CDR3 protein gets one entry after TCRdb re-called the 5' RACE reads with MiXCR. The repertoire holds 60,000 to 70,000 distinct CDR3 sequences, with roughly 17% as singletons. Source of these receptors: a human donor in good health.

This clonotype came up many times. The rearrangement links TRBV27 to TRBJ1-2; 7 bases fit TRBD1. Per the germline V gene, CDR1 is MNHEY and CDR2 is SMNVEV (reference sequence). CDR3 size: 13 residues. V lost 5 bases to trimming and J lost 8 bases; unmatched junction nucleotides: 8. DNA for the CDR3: TGTGCCAGCAGTGTGACAGGGTTTGGGGGCTACACCTTC. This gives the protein CASSVTGFGGYTF.

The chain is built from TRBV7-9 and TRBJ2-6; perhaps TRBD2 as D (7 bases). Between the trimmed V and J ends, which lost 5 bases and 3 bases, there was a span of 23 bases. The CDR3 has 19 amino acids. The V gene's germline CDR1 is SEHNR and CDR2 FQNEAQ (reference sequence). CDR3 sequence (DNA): TGTGCCAGCAGCCCCACCCGGAGTAGGGGAGGGGGTGGGGCCAACGTCCTGACTTTC. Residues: CASSPTRSRGGGGANVLTF.

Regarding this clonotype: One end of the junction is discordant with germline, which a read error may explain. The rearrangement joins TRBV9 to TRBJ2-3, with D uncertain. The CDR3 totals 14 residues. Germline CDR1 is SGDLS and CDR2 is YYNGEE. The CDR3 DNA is TGTGTCAGCAGCGAGGCCCCCGGATTGGATACGCAGTATTTT. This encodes CVSSEAPGLDTQYF.

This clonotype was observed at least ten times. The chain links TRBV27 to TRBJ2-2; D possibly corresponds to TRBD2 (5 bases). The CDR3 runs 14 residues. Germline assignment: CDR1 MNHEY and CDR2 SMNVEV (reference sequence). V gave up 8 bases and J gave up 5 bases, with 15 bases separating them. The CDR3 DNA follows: TGTGCCAGCGGGCCTCATAGCGCGACCGGGGAGCTGTTTTTT. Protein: CASGPHSATGELFF.

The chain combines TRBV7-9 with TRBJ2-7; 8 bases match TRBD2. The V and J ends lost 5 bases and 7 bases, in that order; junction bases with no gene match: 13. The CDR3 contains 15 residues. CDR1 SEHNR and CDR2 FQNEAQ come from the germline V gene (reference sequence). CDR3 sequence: CASSPRSGSVWEQYF. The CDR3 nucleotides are TGTGCCAGCAGCCCGAGGAGCGGGAGTGTTTGGGAGCAGTACTTC.

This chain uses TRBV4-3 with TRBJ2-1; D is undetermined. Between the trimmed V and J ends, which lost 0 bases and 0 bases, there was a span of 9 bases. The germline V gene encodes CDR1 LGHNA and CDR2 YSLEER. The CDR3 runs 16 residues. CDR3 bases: TGCGCCAGCAGCCAAGATTACAGTAGCTCCTACAATGAGCAGTTCTTC. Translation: CASSQDYSSSYNEQFF.

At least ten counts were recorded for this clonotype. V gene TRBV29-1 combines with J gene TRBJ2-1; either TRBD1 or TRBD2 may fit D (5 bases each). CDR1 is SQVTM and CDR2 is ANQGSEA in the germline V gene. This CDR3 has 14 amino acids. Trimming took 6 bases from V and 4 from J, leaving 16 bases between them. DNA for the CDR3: TGCAGCGTGTCCCGGGGACGAGGATACAATGAGCAGTTCTTC. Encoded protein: CSVSRGRGYNEQFF.

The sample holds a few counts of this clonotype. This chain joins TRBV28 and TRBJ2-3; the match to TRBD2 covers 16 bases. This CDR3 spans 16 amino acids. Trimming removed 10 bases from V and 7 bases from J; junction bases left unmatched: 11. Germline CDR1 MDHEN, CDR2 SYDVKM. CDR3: CATGTSGGARSNTQYF. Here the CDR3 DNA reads TGTGCCACGGGGACTAGCGGGGGGGCACGATCAAATACGCAGTATTTT.

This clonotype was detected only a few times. In DNA, the CDR3 is TGCGCCAGCAGCTTAAGACTGGGCGGCACAGATACGCAGTATTTT. Translated, it gives CASSLRLGGTDTQYF. The chain links TRBV5-1 to TRBJ2-3; D is unclear. Germline loops: CDR1 SGHRS, CDR2 YFSETQ. This CDR3 is 15 amino acids long. The V gene lost 2 bases and the J gene lost 1 base, with 11 bases spanning the gap.

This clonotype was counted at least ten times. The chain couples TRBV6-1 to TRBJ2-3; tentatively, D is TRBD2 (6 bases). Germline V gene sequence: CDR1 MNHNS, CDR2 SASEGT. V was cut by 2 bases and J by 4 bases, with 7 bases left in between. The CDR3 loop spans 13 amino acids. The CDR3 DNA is TGTGCCAGCAGTGAATTAGCGGCAGATACGCAGTATTTT. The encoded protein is CASSELAADTQYF.

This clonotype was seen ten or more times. The CDR3 sequence: CAITRDSILPSYGYTF. Here the CDR3 DNA reads TGTGCCATCACTAGGGACAGCATCCTCCCTTCCTATGGCTACACCTTC. V usage is TRBV10-3 and J usage is TRBJ1-2; 7 bases agree with TRBD1. The CDR3 sequence is 16 residues long. Germline lookup yields CDR1 ENHRY and CDR2 SYGVKD. V lost 7 bases to trimming and J lost 4 bases; unmatched junction nucleotides: 15.

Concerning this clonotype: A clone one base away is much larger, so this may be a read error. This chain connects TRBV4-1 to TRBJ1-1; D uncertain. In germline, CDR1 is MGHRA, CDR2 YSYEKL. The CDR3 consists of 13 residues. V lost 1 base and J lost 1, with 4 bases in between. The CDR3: CASSQAWNTEAFF. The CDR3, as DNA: TGCGCCAGCAGCCAAGCTTGGAACACTGAAGCTTTCTTT.

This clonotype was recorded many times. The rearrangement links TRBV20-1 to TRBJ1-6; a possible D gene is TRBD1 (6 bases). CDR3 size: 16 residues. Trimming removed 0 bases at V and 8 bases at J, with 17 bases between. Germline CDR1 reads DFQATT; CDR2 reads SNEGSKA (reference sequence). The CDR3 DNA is TGCAGTGCTAGAGATCGAGGCAGGGGAAGGGATTCACCCCTCCACTTT. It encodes CSARDRGRGRDSPLHF.

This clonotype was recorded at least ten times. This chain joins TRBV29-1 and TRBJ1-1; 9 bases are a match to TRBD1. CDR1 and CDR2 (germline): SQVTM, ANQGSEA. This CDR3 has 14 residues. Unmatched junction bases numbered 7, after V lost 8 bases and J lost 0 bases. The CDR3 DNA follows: TGCAGCCCTACAGGGGGCAACATGAACACTGAAGCTTTCTTT. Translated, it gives CSPTGGNMNTEAFF.

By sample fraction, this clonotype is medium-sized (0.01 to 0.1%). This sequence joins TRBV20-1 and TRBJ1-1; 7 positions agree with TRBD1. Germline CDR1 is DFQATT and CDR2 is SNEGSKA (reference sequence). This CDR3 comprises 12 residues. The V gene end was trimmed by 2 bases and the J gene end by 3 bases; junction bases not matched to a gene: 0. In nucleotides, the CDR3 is TGCAGTGCTAGACAGGGGGACACTGAAGCTTTCTTT. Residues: CSARQGDTEAFF.

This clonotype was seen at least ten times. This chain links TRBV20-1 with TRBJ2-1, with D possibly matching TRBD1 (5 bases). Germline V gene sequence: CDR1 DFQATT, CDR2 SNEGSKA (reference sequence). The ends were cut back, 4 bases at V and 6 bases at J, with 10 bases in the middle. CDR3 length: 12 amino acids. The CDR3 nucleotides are TGCAGTGCTACCCGACAGACCAATGAGCAGTTCTTC. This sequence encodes CSATRQTNEQFF.

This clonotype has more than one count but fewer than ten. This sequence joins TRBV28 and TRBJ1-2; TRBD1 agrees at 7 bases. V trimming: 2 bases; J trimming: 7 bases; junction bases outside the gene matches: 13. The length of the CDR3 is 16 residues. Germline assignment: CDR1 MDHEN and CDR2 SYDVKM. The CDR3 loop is CASSLGRGRGGPGYTF. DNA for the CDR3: TGTGCCAGCAGTTTAGGGAGGGGGCGCGGAGGTCCTGGCTACACCTTC.

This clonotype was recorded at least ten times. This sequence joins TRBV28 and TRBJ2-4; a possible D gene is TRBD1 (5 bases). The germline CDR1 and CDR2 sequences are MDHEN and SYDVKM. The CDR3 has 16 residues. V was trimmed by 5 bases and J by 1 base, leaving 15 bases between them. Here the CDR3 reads CASSGLGLGAKNIQYF. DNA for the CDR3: TGTGCCAGCAGTGGGCTGGGGCTGGGTGCCAAAAACATTCAGTACTTC.

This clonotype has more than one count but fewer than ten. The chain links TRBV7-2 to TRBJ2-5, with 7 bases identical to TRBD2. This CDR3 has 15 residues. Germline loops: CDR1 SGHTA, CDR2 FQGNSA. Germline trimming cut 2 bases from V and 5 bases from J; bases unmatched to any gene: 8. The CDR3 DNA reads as TGTGCCAGCAGCTTAAGAGGGAGGGAGTCCGAGACCCAGTACTTC. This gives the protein CASSLRGRESETQYF.

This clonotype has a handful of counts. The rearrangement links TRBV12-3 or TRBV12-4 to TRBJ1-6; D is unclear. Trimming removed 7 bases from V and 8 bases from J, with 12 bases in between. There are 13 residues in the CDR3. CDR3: CASTLSSDSPLHF. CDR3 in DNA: TGTGCCAGCACGCTCTCTTCGGATTCACCCCTCCACTTT.

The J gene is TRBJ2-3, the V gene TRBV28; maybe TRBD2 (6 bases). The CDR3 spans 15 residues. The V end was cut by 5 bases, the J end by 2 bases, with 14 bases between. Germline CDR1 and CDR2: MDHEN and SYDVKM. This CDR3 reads CASSGPGTSTDTQYF. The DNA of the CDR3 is TGTGCCAGCAGTGGACCTGGGACTTCCACAGATACGCAGTATTTT.

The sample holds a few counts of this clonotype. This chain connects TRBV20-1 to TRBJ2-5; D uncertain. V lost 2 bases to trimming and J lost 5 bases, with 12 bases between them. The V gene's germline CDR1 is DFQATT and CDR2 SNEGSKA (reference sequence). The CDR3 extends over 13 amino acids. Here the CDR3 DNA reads TGCAGTGCTAGACAACCCTCCCAGGAGACCCAGTACTTC. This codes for CSARQPSQETQYF.

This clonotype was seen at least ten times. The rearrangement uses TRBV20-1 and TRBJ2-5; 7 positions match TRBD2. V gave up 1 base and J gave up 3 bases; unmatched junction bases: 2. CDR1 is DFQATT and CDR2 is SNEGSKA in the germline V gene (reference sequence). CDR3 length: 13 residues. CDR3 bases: TGCAGTGCTAGAGGGGCGGGGGAAGAGACCCAGTACTTC. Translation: CSARGAGEETQYF.

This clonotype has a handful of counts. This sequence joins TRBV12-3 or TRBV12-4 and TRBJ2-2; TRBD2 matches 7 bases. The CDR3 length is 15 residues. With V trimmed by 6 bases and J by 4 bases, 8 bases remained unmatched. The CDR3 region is CASRQRGVSTGELFF. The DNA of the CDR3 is TGTGCCAGCAGGCAACGGGGGGTTAGCACCGGGGAGCTGTTTTTT.

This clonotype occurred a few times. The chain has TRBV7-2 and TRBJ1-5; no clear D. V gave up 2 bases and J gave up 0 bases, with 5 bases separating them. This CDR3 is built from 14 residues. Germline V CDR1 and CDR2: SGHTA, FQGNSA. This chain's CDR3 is CASSLTGSNQPQHF. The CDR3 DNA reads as TGTGCCAGCAGCTTAACGGGTAGCAATCAGCCCCAGCATTTT.

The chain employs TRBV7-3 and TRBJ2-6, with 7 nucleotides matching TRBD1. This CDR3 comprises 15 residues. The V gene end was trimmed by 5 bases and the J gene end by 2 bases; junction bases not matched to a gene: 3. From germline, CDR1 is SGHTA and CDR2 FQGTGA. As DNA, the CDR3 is TGTGCCAGCAGCACAGGGGTCGCTGGGGCCAACGTCCTGACTTTC. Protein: CASSTGVAGANVLTF.

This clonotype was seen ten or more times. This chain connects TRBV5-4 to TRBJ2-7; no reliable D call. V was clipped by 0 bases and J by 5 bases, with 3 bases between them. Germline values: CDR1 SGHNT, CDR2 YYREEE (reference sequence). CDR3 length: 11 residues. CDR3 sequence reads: CASSLGDEQYF. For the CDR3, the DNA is TGTGCCAGCAGCTTGGGCGACGAGCAGTACTTC.

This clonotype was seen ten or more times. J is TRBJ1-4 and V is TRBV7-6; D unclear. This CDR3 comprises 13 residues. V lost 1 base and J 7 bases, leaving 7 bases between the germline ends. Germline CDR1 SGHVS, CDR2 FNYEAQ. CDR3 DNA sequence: TGTGCCAGCAGCTTAGGAACAGCTGAAAAACTGTTTTTT. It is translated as CASSLGTAEKLFF.

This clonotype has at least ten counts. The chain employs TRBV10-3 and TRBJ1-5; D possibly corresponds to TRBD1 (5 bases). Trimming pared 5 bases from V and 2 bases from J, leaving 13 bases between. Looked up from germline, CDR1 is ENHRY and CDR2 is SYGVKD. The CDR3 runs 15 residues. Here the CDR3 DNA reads TGTGCCATCAGTTCCGTCGGGGACGGCAATCAGCCCCAGCATTTT. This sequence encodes CAISSVGDGNQPQHF.